The present entry profiles one TCR beta chain with its context. The target antigen is unknown. This sample is part of a study of vaccination and CD4 T cells after COVID-19. CDR1 and CDR2 from the germline V gene are SGHRS and YFSETQ. After removal of 1 base from V and 5 bases from J, the junction contained 9 bases not matched to a gene. This CDR3 spans 16 amino acids. Treatment described: approximately 9-day PBMC culture with coronavirus spike peptide pools or control peptides (ViraFEST assay). With the Oncomine TCR Beta short-read assay, DNA from cultured CD4+ T cells was sequenced. In TCRdb, the PCR reads were re-called with MiXCR into one record per CDR3 protein. This table holds some 23,000 distinct CDR3 sequences, 40% to 50% found once.

Sequencing was performed on CD4+ T cells from blood, cultured in vitro, taken before SARS-CoV-2 vaccination. This sequence was found in a human donor who received a COVID-19 vaccine. The V call is TRBV5-1, the J call TRBJ1-1; 9 bases agree with TRBD1. Written as DNA, the CDR3 is TGCGCCAGCAGCTTGAGACAGGGGGGATCATCGACTGAAGCTTTCTTT. Amino acids: CASSLRQGGSSTEAFF.